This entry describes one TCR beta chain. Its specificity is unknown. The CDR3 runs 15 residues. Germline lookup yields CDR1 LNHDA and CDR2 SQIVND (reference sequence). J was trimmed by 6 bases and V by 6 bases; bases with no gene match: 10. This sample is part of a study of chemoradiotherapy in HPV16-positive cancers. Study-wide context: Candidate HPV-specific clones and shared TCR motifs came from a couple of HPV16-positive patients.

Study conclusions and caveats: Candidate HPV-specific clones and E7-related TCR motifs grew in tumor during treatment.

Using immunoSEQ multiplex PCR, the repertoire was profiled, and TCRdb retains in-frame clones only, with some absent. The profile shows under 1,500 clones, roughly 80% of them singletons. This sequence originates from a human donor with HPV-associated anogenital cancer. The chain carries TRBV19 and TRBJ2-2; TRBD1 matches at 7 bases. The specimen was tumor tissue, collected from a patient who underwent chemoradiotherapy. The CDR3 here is CASRGLDRVAGELFF. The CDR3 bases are TGTGCCAGTAGAGGTTTAGACAGGGTCGCCGGGGAGCTGTTTTTT.